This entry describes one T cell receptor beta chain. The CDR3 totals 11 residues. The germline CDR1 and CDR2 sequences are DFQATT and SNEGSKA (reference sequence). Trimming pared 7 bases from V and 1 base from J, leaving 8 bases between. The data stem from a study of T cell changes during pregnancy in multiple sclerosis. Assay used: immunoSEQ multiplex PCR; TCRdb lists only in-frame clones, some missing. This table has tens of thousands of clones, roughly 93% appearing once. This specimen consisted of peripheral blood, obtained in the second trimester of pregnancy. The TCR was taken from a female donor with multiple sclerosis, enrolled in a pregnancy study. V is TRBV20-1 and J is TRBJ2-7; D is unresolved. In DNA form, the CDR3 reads TGCAGTGTCCCCTCTTCCTACGAGCAGTACTTC. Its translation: CSVPSSYEQYF.